The rows below give T cell receptor beta chains drawn from one sample of a study of identical twins. From the 5' RACE reads, TCRdb called clonotypes with MiXCR, one entry per CDR3 protein. The data show around 1.7 million distinct CDR3 sequences, less than 40% seen once. Material: cord blood. The source of these receptors is a newborn girl in good health. Each CDR3 is given with its conserved first and last residue. D genes are given only for firm matches. Clone size appears in some rows only: once, few, many, or a class for an expanded clone.

abundance,v_gene,j_gene,d_gene,CDR3aa,CDR3nt
.,TRBV4-1,TRBJ2-3,.,CASGQVGRAVRTDTQYF,TGCGCCAGCGGCCAAGTAGGCAGGGCGGTGAGGACAGATACGCAGTATTTT
.,TRBV5-6,TRBJ2-1,TRBD1,CASRVGQGSYNEQFF,TGTGCCAGCAGGGTCGGACAGGGGTCCTACAATGAGCAGTTCTTC
many,TRBV6-5,TRBJ2-3,TRBD1,CASSSTGARTDTQYF,TGTGCCAGCAGTTCGACAGGGGCTCGGACAGATACGCAGTATTTT
.,TRBV7-2,TRBJ2-5,TRBD1,CASSLVWTGGNEQYF,TGTGCCAGCAGCTTAGTATGGACAGGGGGCAATGAGCAGTACTTC
.,TRBV10-3,TRBJ2-3,.,CAVSEQIADTQYF,TGTGCCGTCAGTGAGCAAATTGCAGATACGCAGTATTTT
.,TRBV24-1,TRBJ2-3,TRBD1,CATSDSTGTGSRGTTDTQYF,TGTGCCACCAGTGATTCAACCGGGACAGGGAGTAGAGGGACCACAGATACGCAGTATTTT
.,TRBV4-1,TRBJ2-2,.,CASSHANRANTGELFF,TGCGCCAGCAGCCACGCCAATAGGGCGAACACCGGGGAGCTGTTTTTT
many,TRBV20-1,TRBJ2-1,.,CSARGGGSYNEQFF,TGCAGTGCTAGAGGTGGGGGCTCCTACAATGAGCAGTTCTTC
few,TRBV29-1,TRBJ2-3,.,CSVEDLQGRRADTQYF,TGCAGCGTTGAAGATCTTCAGGGACGACGGGCAGATACGCAGTATTTT
few,TRBV12-3/TRBV12-4,TRBJ1-2,TRBD1,CASRKGQNYGYTF,TGTGCCAGCAGGAAGGGACAGAACTATGGCTACACCTTC
.,TRBV18,TRBJ2-3,TRBD2,CASSPPELAGTDTQYF,TGTGCCAGCTCACCACCTGAACTAGCGGGCACAGATACGCAGTATTTT
.,TRBV29-1,TRBJ2-1,TRBD2,CSVVKPGTSARYNEQFF,TGCAGCGTCGTCAAACCCGGGACTAGCGCCCGGTACAATGAGCAGTTCTTC
.,TRBV6-1,TRBJ1-5,.,CASRRGVGQPQHF,TGTGCCAGCAGGCGGGGGGTAGGTCAGCCCCAGCATTTT
few,TRBV20-1,TRBJ2-4,TRBD2,CSALAAGGPLAKNIQYF,TGCAGTGCGCTTGCAGCGGGGGGCCCCTTAGCCAAAAACATTCAGTACTTC
.,TRBV4-2,TRBJ1-4,TRBD1,CASSVQGGYEKLFF,TGTGCCAGCAGCGTACAGGGGGGCTATGAAAAACTGTTTTTT
.,TRBV10-3,TRBJ2-3,.,CAISPGQGGSDTQYF,TGTGCCATCAGCCCCGGACAGGGAGGGTCAGATACGCAGTATTTT
.,TRBV25-1,TRBJ2-4,TRBD1,CASSDTGVSIQYF,TGTGCCAGCAGTGACACAGGGGTCAGCATTCAGTACTTC
.,TRBV5-1,TRBJ2-7,.,CASSSDSLQAKQYF,TGCGCCAGCAGCTCGGACAGCTTACAGGCCAAGCAGTACTTC
.,TRBV29-1,TRBJ2-7,TRBD2,CSVEDLAGDERYF,TGCAGCGTTGAAGACCTAGCGGGAGACGAGCGGTACTTC
.,TRBV2,TRBJ2-1,.,CASRRRDFPSNEQFF,TGTGCCAGCCGTCGACGGGACTTCCCATCGAATGAGCAGTTCTTC
.,TRBV29-1,TRBJ2-3,TRBD2,CSIKHRRLAVPDTQYF,TGCAGCATAAAACATCGCCGACTAGCGGTGCCAGATACGCAGTATTTT
few,TRBV10-3,TRBJ2-7,TRBD2,CASGLAGEGYEQYF,TGTGCCTCGGGACTAGCGGGAGAAGGCTACGAGCAGTACTTC
.,TRBV5-1,TRBJ2-3,TRBD2,CASSTGPGLPTDTRYF,TGCGCCAGCAGCACAGGACCGGGACTACCCACAGATACGCGGTATTTT
.,TRBV5-1,TRBJ2-1,.,CASSQTGGTRYNEQFF,TGCGCCAGCAGCCAAACCGGCGGGACTCGATACAATGAGCAGTTCTTC
few,TRBV7-2,TRBJ2-2,TRBD2,CASSLEAGAKNTGELFF,TGTGCCAGCAGCTTAGAAGCGGGAGCCAAGAACACCGGGGAGCTGTTTTTT
few,TRBV6-1,TRBJ1-2,.,CASTISGYYGYTF,TGTGCCAGTACAATCAGCGGCTACTATGGCTACACCTTC
.,TRBV2,TRBJ1-1,.,CASTQRNANTEAFF,TGTGCCAGCACCCAACGGAATGCAAACACTGAAGCTTTCTTT
.,TRBV7-9,TRBJ2-1,TRBD2,CASSLVPRTSEYLYNEQFF,TGTGCCAGCAGCTTAGTGCCAAGGACTAGCGAATACCTCTACAATGAGCAGTTCTTC
few,TRBV3-1,TRBJ2-1,.,CASRGYYNEQFF,TGTGCCAGCCGGGGGTACTACAATGAGCAGTTCTTC
few,TRBV5-4,TRBJ2-7,.,CASSLRGIGQYF,TGTGCCAGCAGCTTGAGGGGGATTGGGCAGTACTTC
.,TRBV5-1,TRBJ2-5,.,CASSYWAQDNEQYF,TGCGCCAGCAGCTATTGGGCCCAAGACAATGAGCAGTACTTC
few,TRBV28,TRBJ2-7,TRBD1,CASAQGAYEQYF,TGTGCCAGCGCGCAGGGGGCCTACGAGCAGTACTTC
few,TRBV6-2/TRBV6-3,TRBJ1-1,.,CASSNRPGKAFF,TGTGCCAGCAGCAACAGACCGGGAAAAGCTTTCTTT
.,TRBV12-3/TRBV12-4,TRBJ1-1,TRBD1,CASTSTGTGNTEAFF,TGTGCCAGCACCTCGACCGGGACAGGGAACACTGAAGCTTTCTTT
.,TRBV14,TRBJ2-1,TRBD1,CASSRDRVEFF,TGTGCCAGCAGCCGGGACAGGGTAGAGTTCTTC
.,TRBV9,TRBJ1-2,.,CASSVEKGPSNYGYTF,TGTGCCAGCAGCGTAGAAAAGGGACCTTCTAACTATGGCTACACCTTC
few,TRBV3-1,TRBJ2-1,TRBD2,CASSQEGTSLNEQFF,TGTGCCAGCAGCCAAGAGGGGACTAGTCTCAATGAGCAGTTCTTC
.,TRBV5-1,TRBJ2-7,.,CASSLDDGRQYF,TGCGCCAGCAGCTTGGACGACGGGAGACAGTACTTC
.,TRBV12-3/TRBV12-4,TRBJ2-1,.,CASITLGGAEQFF,TGTGCCAGCATCACCTTAGGGGGAGCAGAGCAGTTCTTC
few,TRBV6-2/TRBV6-3,TRBJ2-2,.,CASSYRGFTGELFF,TGTGCCAGCAGTTACAGGGGGTTCACCGGGGAGCTGTTTTTT
.,TRBV5-1,TRBJ2-2,.,CASSLAGGKTGELFF,TGCGCCAGCAGCTTGGCGGGGGGCAAGACCGGGGAGCTGTTTTTT
few,TRBV9,TRBJ2-3,TRBD2,CASSVPLAGGTDTQYF,TGTGCCAGCAGCGTCCCACTAGCGGGGGGCACAGATACGCAGTATTTT
.,TRBV4-1,TRBJ2-4,TRBD2,CASSQGLAGVREAKNIQYF,TGCGCCAGCAGCCAAGGACTAGCGGGAGTAAGGGAGGCCAAAAACATTCAGTACTTC
.,TRBV20-1,TRBJ2-7,.,CSARRGPSAYEQYF,TGCAGTGCTAGACGGGGCCCTAGCGCCTACGAGCAGTACTTC
.,TRBV1,TRBJ2-7,.,CTSSQDSIWGGSYNEQYF,TGCACCAGCAGCCAAGACTCTATATGGGGGGGATCCTACAATGAGCAGTACTTC
.,TRBV5-6,TRBJ2-7,.,CASSSKLALANEQYF,TGTGCCAGCAGCTCGAAACTAGCCCTAGCGAACGAGCAGTACTTC
few,TRBV4-2,TRBJ2-1,TRBD2,CASSQRLAGGLSSYNEQFF,TGTGCCAGCAGCCAAAGACTAGCGGGGGGCCTAAGCTCCTACAATGAGCAGTTCTTC
.,TRBV7-7,TRBJ2-3,TRBD2,CASSSLLAGDPDTQYF,TGTGCTAGCAGCTCCTTACTAGCGGGAGACCCAGATACGCAGTATTTT
many,TRBV20-1,TRBJ2-5,.,CSASPGGWTQYF,TGCAGTGCTAGTCCCGGGGGTTGGACCCAGTACTTC
few,TRBV20-1,TRBJ2-3,TRBD1,CSARRGQGRTDTQYF,TGCAGTGCTAGACGAGGACAGGGGAGGACAGATACGCAGTATTTT
.,TRBV5-1,TRBJ2-7,.,CASSLLSSYERYF,TGCGCCAGCAGCTTACTTAGCTCCTACGAGCGGTACTTC
few,TRBV4-1,TRBJ2-3,TRBD2,CASSRLAGAISSTDTQYF,TGCGCCAGCAGCAGACTAGCGGGGGCTATTTCTAGCACAGATACGCAGTATTTT
few,TRBV28,TRBJ2-7,TRBD1,CASSFFQTGRSEQYF,TGTGCCAGCAGTTTCTTCCAGACAGGGCGCTCCGAGCAGTACTTC